These 27 T cell receptor beta chains were all obtained from the same sample, sequenced in a study of technical replicates of blood from a handful of donors. Only in-frame clones appear in the TCRdb table, and some are missing; sequencing was by immunoSEQ multiplex PCR. Of some 14,000 clones in the sample, about four fifths were seen once. Material for sequencing was PBMCs. These receptors all come from a human donor in good health.

As DNA, the CDR3 is TGTGCCAGCAGCTTAACGCAGGGACTAGCGGGGACCGGGGAGCTGTTTTTT. Amino acids: CASSLTQGLAGTGELFF. The V gene is TRBV7-9, the J gene TRBJ2-2; 13 bases map to TRBD2. This CDR3 contains 17 residues. J lost 5 bases, V lost 2 bases, and 5 bases had no gene match. The germline CDR1 and CDR2 sequences are SEHNR and FQNEAQ (reference sequence).

The chain links TRBV18 to TRBJ1-2, with a weak D call TRBD1 (6 bases). The ends were cut back, 3 bases at V and 2 bases at J, with 16 bases in the middle. Looked up from germline, CDR1 is KGHSH and CDR2 is LQKENI. The CDR3 runs to 16 residues. In DNA, the CDR3 is TGTGCCAGCTCACCCTCAGGGGAAGGAGTCAACTATGGCTACACCTTC. Translating it yields CASSPSGEGVNYGYTF. Based on the CDR3 plus reference TRBV18 and TRBJ1-2, the full variable domain is NAGVMQNPRHLVRRRGQEARLRCSPMKGHSHVYWYRQLPEEGLKFMVYLQKENIIDESGMPKERFSAEFPKEGPSILRIQQVVRGDSAAYFCASSPSGEGVNYGYTFGSGTRLTVV.

This chain links TRBV5-6 with TRBJ2-1; the D gene is possibly TRBD2 (5 bases). The CDR3 is 15 residues long. Between the trimmed V and J ends, which lost 4 bases and 1 base, there was a span of 12 bases. Looked up from germline, CDR1 is SGHDT and CDR2 is YYEEEE. CDR3 sequence reads: CASSGYRRSYNEQFF. CDR3 nucleotide sequence: TGTGCCAGCAGCGGGTATCGGAGGTCCTACAATGAGCAGTTCTTC.

The chain employs TRBV4-2 and TRBJ2-3; 14 bases are shared with TRBD2. The CDR3 has 18 residues. In germline, CDR1 is LGHNA, CDR2 YNFKEQ. V dropped 2 bases and J dropped 1; count of bases not matched to a gene: 5. As DNA, the CDR3 is TGTGCCAGCAGCCAATTCGGGACTAGCGGGAGAGGCACAGATACGCAGTATTTT. Translating gives CASSQFGTSGRGTDTQYF.

This clone was seen a single time. J is TRBJ2-5 and V is TRBV30, with a possible D match to TRBD1 (6 bases). The germline V gene encodes CDR1 GTSNPN and CDR2 SVGIG (reference sequence). The CDR3 covers 13 residues. V lost 3 bases and J 3 bases, leaving 11 bases between the germline ends. Here the CDR3 DNA reads TGTGCCTGGAGCCGGGACACCAAAGAGACCCAGTACTTC. This translates into CAWSRDTKETQYF.

CDR3 nucleotide sequence: TGTGCCAGCAGCTTGAATTGGGGCGGGAGGGGATACGAGCAGTACTTC. Translated, it gives CASSLNWGGRGYEQYF. V and J are TRBV11-2 and TRBJ2-7; 9 bases fit TRBD2. V shed 3 bases, J shed 4 bases, and the junction held 10 bases outside the gene matches. This CDR3 has 16 amino acids. Germline V gives CDR1 SGHAT, CDR2 FQNNGV.

This sequence joins TRBV19 and TRBJ2-3; 10 bases line up with TRBD2. The CDR3 runs 16 residues. Losses at the gene ends were 7 bases for V and 2 bases for J; bases not matched to a gene: 9. Germline CDR1 is LNHDA and CDR2 is SQIVND (reference sequence). The CDR3 nucleotides are TGTGCCAGTACCGCTTCGACTAGCGGGTACACAGATACGCAGTATTTT. Protein sequence: CASTASTSGYTDTQYF.

The rearrangement uses TRBV6-5 and TRBJ2-7; D unresolved. Deletions cut 0 bases from V and 0 bases from J, with 9 bases between. The CDR3 consists of 15 residues. Germline CDR1 is MNHEY and CDR2 is SVGAGI. The CDR3 protein is CASSYSFGSSYEQYF. In DNA, the CDR3 is TGTGCCAGCAGTTACTCGTTTGGCAGCTCCTACGAGCAGTACTTC.

The CDR3 reads CASSHLGLANNEQFF. CDR3 sequence (DNA): TGTGCCAGCAGCCACCTAGGACTAGCGAACAATGAGCAGTTCTTC. The chain carries TRBV14 and TRBJ2-1; 9 nucleotides align to TRBD2. V shed 3 bases and J 5 bases; nucleotides not matched to a gene: 5. CDR1 and CDR2 from the germline V gene are SGHDN and FVKESK. The length of the CDR3 is 15 residues.

The V and J genes are TRBV7-9 and TRBJ2-3; TRBD1 matches at 10 bases. This CDR3 has 16 amino acids. The germline V gene encodes CDR1 SEHNR and CDR2 FQNEAQ (reference sequence). Trimming took 2 bases from V and 2 from J; bases not matched to a gene: 4. CDR3 nucleotides: TGTGCCAGCAGCTTACAGGGACAGGGGTACACAGATACGCAGTATTTT. This translates into CASSLQGQGYTDTQYF.

Written as DNA, the CDR3 is TGTGCCAGTAGGAACCAGGGGGCAACTAATGAAAAACTGTTTTTT. This translates into CASRNQGATNEKLFF. The rearrangement uses TRBV19 and TRBJ1-4, with TRBD1 matching over 7 bases. The CDR3 has 15 residues. Germline-derived CDR1 and CDR2 are LNHDA and SQIVND (reference sequence). With V trimmed by 6 bases and J by 0 bases, 4 bases remained unmatched. The full variable domain, its missing parts supplied by reference TRBV19 and TRBJ1-4, is DGGITQSPKYLFRKEGQNVTLSCEQNLNHDAMYWYRQDPGQGLRLIYYSQIVNDFQKGDIAEGYSVSREKKESFPLTVTSAQKNPTAFYLCASRNQGATNEKLFFGSGTQLSVL.

This chain links TRBV6-1 with TRBJ2-7; TRBD1 might be the D (5 bases). Germline CDR1 reads MNHNS; CDR2 reads SASEGT. This CDR3 comprises 14 residues. V was clipped by 6 bases and J by 2 bases, with 14 bases between them. The CDR3 reads CASRAGRLTYEQYF. CDR3 DNA sequence: TGTGCCAGCAGGGCAGGGCGCCTTACCTACGAGCAGTACTTC.

This chain uses TRBV11-1 with TRBJ2-3; 7 positions match TRBD2. The trim removed 4 bases at V and 1 base at J, leaving 11 bases unmatched. The CDR3 runs to 17 residues. Germline lookup yields CDR1 SGHAT and CDR2 FQDESV (reference sequence). The CDR3 region is CASSSFPAGKGTDTQYF. The CDR3 nucleotides read TGTGCCAGCAGCTCCTTTCCAGCGGGGAAGGGCACAGATACGCAGTATTTT.

The chain employs TRBV5-1 and TRBJ2-3; the D is unclear. The CDR3 consists of 16 residues. The V end lost 4 bases, the J end lost 4 bases, and 19 bases lay between the germline ends. CDR1 and CDR2 (germline): SGHRS, YFSETQ. The CDR3 DNA follows: TGCGCCAGCAGCCCCTTGGCATCTTCCAGATCAGATACGCAGTATTTT. Translation: CASSPLASSRSDTQYF.

The J gene is TRBJ1-1, the V gene TRBV29-1, with D possibly TRBD1 on 5 matching bases. The V gene lost 6 bases and the J gene lost 0 bases, with 11 bases spanning the gap. CDR1 is SQVTM and CDR2 is ANQGSEA in the germline V gene. There are 13 residues in the CDR3. The DNA of the CDR3 is TGCAGCGTACAAAGACAGTTGAACACTGAAGCTTTCTTT. Protein: CSVQRQLNTEAFF. Variable domain in full (rest from reference TRBV29-1 and TRBJ1-1): SAVISQKPSRDICQRGTSLTIQCQVDSQVTMMFWYRQQPGQSLTLIATANQGSEATYESGFVIDKFPISRPNLTFSTLTVSNMSPEDSSIYLCSVQRQLNTEAFFGQGTRLTVV.

The V and J genes are TRBV27 and TRBJ2-1; 10 bases line up with TRBD2. V lost 5 bases to trimming and J lost 11 bases; unmatched junction nucleotides: 3. Germline V CDR1 and CDR2: MNHEY, SMNVEV (reference sequence). CDR3 length: 12 residues. CDR3 amino acids: CASSATSGKQFF. CDR3 sequence (DNA): TGTGCCAGCAGTGCTACTAGCGGGAAGCAGTTCTTC.

The CDR3 sequence is CASGGGYSYNEQFF. CDR3 nucleotides: TGTGCCAGCGGAGGGGGCTATTCCTACAATGAGCAGTTCTTC. This chain links TRBV6-5 with TRBJ2-1; tentative D call: TRBD1 (7 bases). The CDR3 extends over 14 amino acids. The ends were cut back, 8 bases at V and 1 base at J, with 12 bases in the middle. Germline V gene lookup returns CDR1 MNHEY and CDR2 SVGAGI.

This clone has just one count. The chain employs TRBV30 and TRBJ1-5; TRBD1 matches 8 bases. The ends lost 1 base at V and 4 bases at J; junction bases unmatched: 0. The CDR3 runs to 13 residues. Germline V gene lookup returns CDR1 GTSNPN and CDR2 SVGIG (reference sequence). CDR3 DNA sequence: TGTGCCTGGAGTGGGACAGGGAATCAGCCCCAGCATTTT. Its translation: CAWSGTGNQPQHF.

The chain uses TRBV5-6 and TRBJ2-4, with D maybe TRBD1 (5 bases). The CDR3 extends over 14 amino acids. V dropped 4 bases and J dropped 0 bases, with 8 bases sitting between them. Germline loops: CDR1 SGHDT, CDR2 YYEEEE. The CDR3 DNA sequence: TGTGCCAGCAGCCCGACAGTAGCCAAAAACATTCAGTACTTC. This codes for CASSPTVAKNIQYF.

V and J are TRBV5-1 and TRBJ2-7, with 11 positions matching TRBD2. V gave up 7 bases and J gave up 5 bases; unmatched junction bases: 8. This CDR3 is 14 amino acids long. Germline V CDR1 and CDR2: SGHRS, YFSETQ. The CDR3 DNA sequence: TGCGCCAGCGGAAATAGCGGGAGGGCCAACGAGCAGTACTTC. Protein: CASGNSGRANEQYF. Full variable domain (outside the CDR3, taken from reference TRBV5-1 and TRBJ2-7): KAGVTQTPRYLIKTRGQQVTLSCSPISGHRSVSWYQQTPGQGLQFLFEYFSETQRNKGNFPGRFSGRQFSNSRSEMNVSTLELGDSALYLCASGNSGRANEQYFGPGTRLTVT.

The chain joins TRBV27 to TRBJ1-2; no definite D call. The germline V and J ends were trimmed by 6 bases and 3 bases, with 8 bases remaining between them. The CDR3 spans 12 residues. Germline-derived CDR1 and CDR2 are MNHEY and SMNVEV (reference sequence). The DNA for the CDR3 is TGTGCCAGCAGGACTTTGGACTATGGCTACACCTTC. This gives the protein CASRTLDYGYTF.

This chain uses TRBV28 with TRBJ2-7; maybe TRBD1 (6 bases). The CDR3 runs to 12 residues. The germline V and J ends were trimmed by 5 bases and 1 base, with 6 bases remaining between them. The germline CDR1 and CDR2 sequences are MDHEN and SYDVKM. The chain's CDR3 is CASSRGSYEQYF. DNA for the CDR3: TGTGCCAGCAGTAGGGGGTCCTACGAGCAGTACTTC.

This clone showed up just once. The chain carries TRBV2 and TRBJ2-7, with D maybe TRBD1 (6 bases). The CDR3 is 15 amino acids. CDR1 and CDR2 from the germline V gene are SNHLY and FYNNEI. V was trimmed by 6 bases and J by 0 bases, leaving 15 bases between them. CDR3: CASSSVGQSSYEQYF. Here the CDR3 DNA reads TGTGCCAGCAGCAGCGTTGGACAGAGCTCCTACGAGCAGTACTTC.

This clone was seen just once. The chain recombines TRBV6-1 with TRBJ1-4, with 9 bases fitting TRBD1. V was clipped by 3 bases and J by 5 bases; unmatched bases: 7. The CDR3 has 16 residues. The germline V gene has CDR1 MNHNS and CDR2 SASEGT. CDR3 sequence: CASSEATGTGNEKLFF. The DNA of the CDR3 is TGTGCCAGCAGTGAGGCTACCGGGACAGGGAATGAAAAACTGTTTTTT.

The chain uses TRBV27 and TRBJ1-4; unclear D gene. The germline V and J ends were trimmed by 2 bases and 4 bases, with 14 bases remaining between them. The CDR3 runs 16 residues. Germline CDR1 is MNHEY and CDR2 is SMNVEV (reference sequence). The CDR3 loop is CASSLTSAGFNEKLFF. In DNA, the CDR3 is TGTGCCAGCAGTTTAACGTCCGCGGGGTTTAATGAAAAACTGTTTTTT.

CDR3 DNA: TGTGCCAGCAGCTTATTAGCGGGAGTGGGGAATGAGCAGTTCTTC. Amino acids: CASSLLAGVGNEQFF. The V gene is TRBV11-3, the J gene TRBJ2-1, with 9 bases matching TRBD2. Germline V gene data show CDR1 as SGHNT and CDR2 as YENEEA. The V segment lost 2 bases and the J segment 7 bases; nucleotides outside the gene matches: 6. There are 15 residues in the CDR3. Full variable domain (rest looked up from reference TRBV11-3 and TRBJ2-1): EAGVVQSPRYKIIEKKQPVAFWCNPISGHNTLYWYLQNLGQGPELLIRYENEEAVDDSQLPKDRFSAERLKGVDSTLKIQPAELGDSAVYLCASSLLAGVGNEQFFGPGTRLTVL.

The CDR3 DNA reads TGCGCCAGCAGCTTGGGGGACACTGACTATGGCTACACCTTC. Its protein is CASSLGDTDYGYTF. The chain recombines TRBV5-1 with TRBJ1-2; possible D gene TRBD1, 6 bases. V lost 0 bases and J 3 bases, leaving 9 bases between the germline ends. CDR1 and CDR2 (germline): SGHRS, YFSETQ. The CDR3 spans 14 residues.